What follows are 29 T cell receptor beta chains derived from one specimen sequenced in a study of metastatic and nonmetastatic thyroid tumors (dated by TCRdb to about 2020). The library was generated by PCR. The instrument was an Illumina HiSeq 4000. TCRdb redid the processing of the public reads, applying fastp at Q25 and MiXCR, and retained in-frame beta chains. Counted in this sample were roughly 34,000 clones; 35% to 45% of them appeared once. Of the sample, 22% falls within the top ten clones. No treatment had been received by any patient before thyroid surgery. Sequencing used tumor tissue. The receptors derive from a female donor with papillary thyroid cancer or a benign thyroid nodule (not recorded which). Some clones in this sample may be carry-over from other donors' samples.

This clone qualifies as large. The chain combines TRBV12-5 with TRBJ2-1; 9 nucleotides agree with TRBD2. This CDR3 has 14 residues. With 5 bases clipped from V and 6 bases from J, the junction kept 5 bases outside the gene matches. Per germline, CDR1 LGHNT and CDR2 FRNRAP. The CDR3 DNA follows: TGTGCTAGTGGTAGCGGGGGGACAATCAATGAGCAGTTCTTC. It specifies CASGSGGTINEQFF. Full variable domain (outside the CDR3, taken from reference TRBV12-5 and TRBJ2-1): DARVTQTPRHKVTEMGQEVTMRCQPILGHNTVFWYRQTMMQGLELLAYFRNRAPLDDSGMPKDRFSAEMPDATLATLKIQPSEPRDSAVYFCASGSGGTINEQFFGPGTRLTVL.

There are many counts of this clone. The chain combines TRBV5-4 with TRBJ2-5, with 7 bases that match TRBD1. Per the germline V gene, CDR1 is SGHNT and CDR2 is YYREEE (reference sequence). V shed 0 bases and J 5 bases; nucleotides not matched to a gene: 7. The CDR3 is 15 residues long. DNA of the CDR3: TGTGCCAGCAGCTTGGGACAGGGTCTGACTGAGACCCAGTACTTC. As protein: CASSLGQGLTETQYF.

The chain's CDR3 is CASRVTSGSSYEQYF. As DNA, the CDR3 is TGTGCCAGTAGAGTGACTAGCGGGAGCTCCTACGAGCAGTACTTC. The chain combines TRBV19 with TRBJ2-7; 12 bases match TRBD2. Per the germline V gene, CDR1 is LNHDA and CDR2 is SQIVND (reference sequence). After removal of 6 bases from V and 0 bases from J, the junction contained 3 bases not matched to a gene. This CDR3 comprises 15 residues.

This clone was seen a handful of times. V gene TRBV2 combines with J gene TRBJ2-3, with D possibly matching TRBD2 (6 bases). The V end lost 6 bases, the J end lost 1 base, and 11 bases lay between the germline ends. The CDR3 runs 14 residues. CDR1 is SNHLY, CDR2 FYNNEI, per germline. This CDR3 is CASRGTLGTDTQYF. The CDR3 DNA reads as TGTGCCAGCAGAGGGACTTTGGGCACAGATACGCAGTATTTT.

This clone ranks as medium-sized. V and J are TRBV19 and TRBJ2-5; D gene uncertain. Germline-derived CDR1 and CDR2 are LNHDA and SQIVND (reference sequence). Trimming removed 5 bases at V and 5 bases at J, with 12 bases between. This CDR3 comprises 13 residues. As DNA, the CDR3 is TGTGCCAGTAGTGCGCAAGGGTTGGAGACCCAGTACTTC. Translation: CASSAQGLETQYF.

This clone was picked up a small number of times. The V and J genes are TRBV20-1 and TRBJ2-1; 7 bases match TRBD2. The germline V gene encodes CDR1 DFQATT and CDR2 SNEGSKA (reference sequence). This CDR3 is built from 15 residues. The V segment lost 0 bases and the J segment 4 bases; nucleotides outside the gene matches: 6. DNA for the CDR3: TGCAGTGCTAGAGATGGACTAGTATCTTACAATGAGCAGTTCTTC. It is translated as CSARDGLVSYNEQFF.

This clone has just a few counts. V and J are TRBV24-1 and TRBJ2-1, with no clear D. The germline gives CDR1 KGHDR, CDR2 SFDVKD. The CDR3 is made up of 15 amino acids. V gave up 3 bases and J gave up 3 bases, with 11 bases separating them. CDR3 in DNA: TGTGCCACCAGTGATAGGTACGTCGACTACAATGAGCAGTTCTTC. It yields the protein CATSDRYVDYNEQFF.

The chain carries TRBV2 and TRBJ1-6; 8 bases map to TRBD1. The CDR3 extends over 15 amino acids. J was trimmed by 7 bases and V by 9 bases; bases with no gene match: 11. Germline lookup yields CDR1 SNHLY and CDR2 FYNNEI. CDR3 in amino acids: CARRPGQGRNSPLHF. As DNA, the CDR3 is TGTGCCAGAAGGCCAGGACAGGGCAGAAATTCACCCCTCCACTTT.

This clone has just a few counts. V is TRBV6-1 and J is TRBJ2-7; tentative D call: TRBD1 (5 bases). V was clipped by 1 base and J by 2 bases, with 12 bases between them. The germline V gene has CDR1 MNHNS and CDR2 SASEGT. This CDR3 has 15 residues. The DNA of the CDR3 is TGTGCCAGCAGTGAAGGGACAATGGTTGCCTACGAGCAGTACTTC. Protein sequence: CASSEGTMVAYEQYF.

This clone turned up a few times. The V call is TRBV15, the J call TRBJ2-5; the D gene is possibly TRBD1 (6 bases). The germline gives CDR1 LNHNV, CDR2 YYDKDF (reference sequence). The CDR3 loop spans 14 amino acids. The V and J ends lost 5 bases and 0 bases respectively, with 10 bases between them. The CDR3 DNA follows: TGTGCCACCAGCGGGGGCCGTGACCAAGAGACCCAGTACTTC. It is translated as CATSGGRDQETQYF. The full variable domain, completed using reference TRBV15 and TRBJ2-5, is DAMVIQNPRYQVTQFGKPVTLSCSQTLNHNVMYWYQQKSSQAPKLLFHYYDKDFNNEADTPDNFQSRRPNTSFCFLDIRSPGLGDTAMYLCATSGGRDQETQYFGPGTRLLVL.

This clone was picked up a small number of times. J is TRBJ1-2 and V is TRBV30, with TRBD1 matching 10 bases. There are 13 residues in the CDR3. Germline V gives CDR1 GTSNPN, CDR2 SVGIG (reference sequence). V gave up 3 bases and J gave up 4 bases; unmatched junction bases: 2. Here the CDR3 reads CAWRGQGSYGYTF. CDR3 nucleotide sequence: TGTGCCTGGAGGGGACAGGGGAGCTATGGCTACACCTTC. Variable domain in full (rest from reference TRBV30 and TRBJ1-2): SQTIHQWPATLVQPVGSPLSLECTVEGTSNPNLYWYRQAAGRGLQLLFYSVGIGQISSEVPQNLSASRPQDRQFILSSKKLLLSDSGFYLCAWRGQGSYGYTFGSGTRLTVV.

The chain joins TRBV11-1 to TRBJ1-6; D remains ambiguous. The germline gives CDR1 SGHAT, CDR2 FQDESV (reference sequence). V gave up 2 bases and J gave up 4 bases, with 6 bases separating them. The CDR3 has 14 amino acids. CDR3 coding DNA: TGTGCCAGCAGCTTAAACAGATATAATTCACCCCTCCACTTT. This encodes CASSLNRYNSPLHF.

This clone was observed a few times. The chain combines TRBV6-2 or TRBV6-3 with TRBJ2-2, with 8 positions matching TRBD1. V gave up 2 bases and J gave up 4 bases; unmatched junction bases: 0. Germline CDR1 MNHEY, CDR2 SVGEGT. This CDR3 has 14 residues. CDR3 coding DNA: TGTGCCAGCAGTTACGACAGGGGCACCGGGGAGCTGTTTTTT. Translated: CASSYDRGTGELFF.

This clone was detected a few times. The junction and the germline gene differ at one end; a read error may be behind it. J is TRBJ2-7 and V is TRBV10-2; 11 bases map to TRBD2. This CDR3 is built from 16 residues. Germline V lookup: CDR1 WSHSY, CDR2 SAAADI. The CDR3 DNA sequence: TGCGCCAGCAGTGAGTATCTAGCGGGGGGCTCCCACGAGCAGTACTTC. It translates to CASSEYLAGGSHEQYF.

The chain uses TRBV20-1 and TRBJ2-7, with D perhaps TRBD1 (6 bases). The CDR3 is 14 amino acids. Between the trimmed V and J ends, which lost 7 bases and 1 base, there was a span of 17 bases. Germline V gene data show CDR1 as DFQATT and CDR2 as SNEGSKA (reference sequence). CDR3 amino acids: CSVPRGEGSYEQYF. In nucleotides, the CDR3 is TGCAGTGTTCCCAGGGGAGAGGGGTCCTACGAGCAGTACTTC.

This clone was counted only a few times. The V and J genes are TRBV4-1 and TRBJ1-6, with a weak D call TRBD1 (6 bases). Germline-derived CDR1 and CDR2 are MGHRA and YSYEKL. CDR3 length: 18 amino acids. V was cut by 1 base and J by 7 bases, with 20 bases left in between. The CDR3 sequence: CASSQGVQGTHRNSPLHF. The CDR3 coding sequence is TGCGCCAGCAGCCAAGGAGTGCAGGGGACCCATCGGAATTCACCCCTCCACTTT.

CDR3 amino acids: CASKTGIAKNIQYF. CDR3 in DNA: TGTGCCAGCAAAACAGGGATAGCCAAAAACATTCAGTACTTC. V usage is TRBV2 and J usage is TRBJ2-4, with D perhaps TRBD1 (6 bases). Germline CDR1 is SNHLY and CDR2 is FYNNEI. V shed 7 bases and J shed 0 bases, with 10 bases lying between them. The CDR3 covers 14 residues.

This clone has a count of ten or more. V is TRBV19 and J is TRBJ2-1; 11 positions match TRBD2. The V segment lost 4 bases and the J segment 6 bases; nucleotides outside the gene matches: 8. CDR3 size: 16 residues. CDR1 LNHDA and CDR2 SQIVND come from the germline V gene (reference sequence). Here the CDR3 reads CASSRPTSGSFNEQFF. CDR3 sequence (DNA): TGTGCCAGTAGTAGACCTACTAGCGGGAGTTTCAATGAGCAGTTCTTC.

This chain joins TRBV3-1 and TRBJ1-6, with D perhaps TRBD1 (6 bases). Germline-derived CDR1 and CDR2 are LGHDT and YNNKEL (reference sequence). CDR3 length: 15 amino acids. V was clipped by 0 bases and J by 11 bases, with 14 bases between them. CDR3 coding DNA: TGTGCCAGCAGCCAAGAGGGACACCCGGGGACACCCCTCCACTTT. Its protein product is CASSQEGHPGTPLHF. Full variable domain (missing parts from reference TRBV3-1 and TRBJ1-6): DTAVSQTPKYLVTQMGNDKSIKCEQNLGHDTMYWYKQDSKKFLKIMFSYNNKELIINETVPNRFSPKSPDKAHLNLHINSLELGDSAVYFCASSQEGHPGTPLHFGNGTRLTVT.

The chain couples TRBV20-1 to TRBJ1-6, with D possibly TRBD1 on 6 matching bases. The CDR3 runs to 14 residues. Germline V gives CDR1 DFQATT, CDR2 SNEGSKA (reference sequence). Trimming pared 2 bases from V and 10 bases from J, leaving 15 bases between. The CDR3 sequence is CSARFGGSGSPLHF. CDR3 nucleotide sequence: TGCAGTGCTAGATTCGGGGGCTCGGGCTCACCCCTCCACTTT.

V gene TRBV28 combines with J gene TRBJ1-2, with D unclear. Deletions cut 3 bases from V and 8 bases from J, with 7 bases between. The CDR3 runs to 11 residues. CDR1 MDHEN and CDR2 SYDVKM come from the germline V gene. CDR3 bases: TGTGCCAGCAGTTTGGACCTAGGCTACACCTTC. Its translation is CASSLDLGYTF.

The chain joins TRBV2 to TRBJ2-7; D remains ambiguous. The V gene's germline CDR1 is SNHLY and CDR2 FYNNEI. The V and J ends lost 3 bases and 0 bases respectively, with 9 bases between them. The CDR3 extends over 14 amino acids. The CDR3, as DNA: TGTGCCAGCAGTGACCGTGTGAACTCCTACGAGCAGTACTTC. It codes for CASSDRVNSYEQYF.

The chain uses TRBV11-2 and TRBJ2-3; D is unresolved. V shed 5 bases and J shed 1 base, with 16 bases lying between them. Germline-derived CDR1 and CDR2 are SGHAT and FQNNGV. This CDR3 is 16 amino acids long. CDR3 bases: TGTGCCAGCAGCCCTCTCACCCCTTTTGGCACAGATACGCAGTATTTT. Translated: CASSPLTPFGTDTQYF.

The V gene is TRBV20-1, the J gene TRBJ1-1, with D possibly matching TRBD1 (6 bases). The V gene's germline CDR1 is DFQATT and CDR2 SNEGSKA (reference sequence). Trimming shortened V by 3 bases and J by 1 base, and 15 bases separated the two germline ends. The length of the CDR3 is 15 residues. The CDR3 region has the DNA TGCAGTGCTAGTGCGAACAGGGTGGGGAACACTGAAGCTTTCTTT. Translating it yields CSASANRVGNTEAFF.

The rearrangement joins TRBV5-1 to TRBJ2-1; unclear D gene. The germline CDR1 and CDR2 sequences are SGHRS and YFSETQ. Trimming took 4 bases from V and 4 from J, leaving 6 bases between them. The length of the CDR3 is 12 residues. CDR3 protein: CASSIQYNEQFF. The CDR3 DNA sequence: TGCGCCAGCAGCATCCAGTACAATGAGCAGTTCTTC.

In regard to this clone: A junction boundary mismatches the germline segment, possibly from a read error. The chain is built from TRBV10-2 and TRBJ2-5; 11 positions agree with TRBD2. CDR1 and CDR2 from the germline V gene are WSHSY and SAAADI. CDR3 length: 15 residues. For the CDR3, the DNA is TGCTCCAGCAGGCCGGGACTAGCGGTCCAAGAGACCCAGTACTTC. Protein sequence: CSSRPGLAVQETQYF.

This clone was detected only a few times. Mismatch with germline at one junction end may stem from a read error. This chain connects TRBV3-1 to TRBJ2-2; the match to TRBD2 covers 8 bases. The CDR3 covers 15 residues. Germline assignment: CDR1 LGHDT and CDR2 YNNKEL (reference sequence). CDR3 region: CASSQDAGGIGELSF. CDR3 DNA sequence: TGTGCCAGCAGCCAAGATGCGGGGGGAATCGGGGAGCTGTCTTTT.

The rearrangement uses TRBV18 and TRBJ2-1; no firm D call. Looked up from germline, CDR1 is KGHSH and CDR2 is LQKENI. V was trimmed by 2 bases and J by 0 bases, leaving 5 bases between them. The CDR3 loop spans 14 amino acids. The CDR3 sequence is CASSPMSSYNEQFF. CDR3 nucleotides: TGTGCCAGCTCACCAATGAGCTCCTACAATGAGCAGTTCTTC.

This clone was counted between two and nine times. The chain is built from TRBV28 and TRBJ1-6; D unresolved. CDR1 and CDR2 from the germline V gene are MDHEN and SYDVKM. Trimming took 2 bases from V and 7 from J, leaving 12 bases between them. The CDR3 runs 15 residues. CDR3: CASSLRLVRNSPLHF. DNA of the CDR3: TGTGCCAGCAGTTTACGTCTTGTTCGGAATTCACCCCTCCACTTT.